The 26 T cell receptor beta chains reported below all come from one sample, sequenced in a study of cytomegalovirus exposure and HLA in healthy donors. 13 Jbeta primers and 60 Vbeta primers were used for the PCR. Profiling relied on immunoSEQ multiplex PCR, and the TCRdb table lists in-frame clones only, not all of them. The profile shows roughly 120,000 clones, 60% to 75% of them singletons. The sequencing input was PBMCs. These receptor sequences come from a woman aged 45-60 years in good health and CMV-seropositive.

The rearrangement links TRBV7-9 to TRBJ2-7; D perhaps matches TRBD1 (5 bases). The CDR3 is 13 residues long. Deletions cut 5 bases from V and 2 bases from J, with 10 bases between. Germline CDR1 is SEHNR and CDR2 is FQNEAQ (reference sequence). The CDR3 region is CASSLTGPYEQYF. In DNA, the CDR3 is TGTGCCAGCAGCCTAACAGGTCCCTACGAGCAGTACTTC.

This rearrangement joins TRBV6-1 to TRBJ1-1, with D possibly TRBD1 on 5 matching bases. The CDR3 is made up of 15 amino acids. The germline V and J ends were trimmed by 3 bases and 4 bases, with 15 bases remaining between them. Germline V gene lookup returns CDR1 MNHNS and CDR2 SASEGT. CDR3 protein: CASSDHVVRATEAFF. CDR3 sequence (DNA): TGTGCCAGCAGTGACCACGTCGTCAGGGCCACTGAAGCTTTCTTT.

V usage is TRBV5-1 and J usage is TRBJ1-6, with 8 positions matching TRBD1. The CDR3 extends over 16 amino acids. The junction had 2 bases not matched to a gene; V was cut back by 1 base and J by 2 bases. Germline CDR1 is SGHRS and CDR2 is YFSETQ. CDR3: CASSLQGATYNSPLHF. DNA for the CDR3: TGCGCCAGCAGCTTGCAGGGGGCTACCTATAATTCACCCCTCCACTTT.

The V call is TRBV6-1, the J call TRBJ1-2; 9 bases fit TRBD1. The CDR3 runs to 16 residues. The trim removed 0 bases at V and 8 bases at J, leaving 10 bases unmatched. Per the germline V gene, CDR1 is MNHNS and CDR2 is SASEGT. DNA of the CDR3: TGTGCCAGCAGTGAAGCCGTAGGGACAGGGCGAGGAGGCTACACCTTC. Translating gives CASSEAVGTGRGGYTF.

In this sample, this clone turned up a few times. The chain is built from TRBV5-6 and TRBJ2-7, with TRBD1 matching 8 bases. The CDR3 contains 15 residues. Germline V CDR1 and CDR2: SGHDT, YYEEEE. Trimming removed 1 base from V and 6 bases from J; junction bases left unmatched: 9. For the CDR3, the DNA is TGTGCCAGCAGCTTGCCGAACGTCAGGGGGCTCGAGCAGTACTTC. This gives the protein CASSLPNVRGLEQYF.

The V call is TRBV10-3, the J call TRBJ1-3; D ambiguous. The CDR3 is made up of 16 amino acids. The germline V gene has CDR1 ENHRY and CDR2 SYGVKD. Between the trimmed V and J ends, which lost 7 bases and 1 base, there was a span of 17 bases. CDR3 DNA: TGTGCCATCACTGCTTTCGCAGGCCTGTCTGGAAACACCATATATTTT. Translating it yields CAITAFAGLSGNTIYF.

The chain recombines TRBV13 with TRBJ1-6; the match to TRBD1 covers 8 bases. Germline V gene sequence: CDR1 PRHDT, CDR2 FYEKMQ (reference sequence). Trimming at V came to 4 bases and at J to 8 bases, leaving 19 bases not matched to a gene. This CDR3 is 19 amino acids long. The CDR3 nucleotides are TGTGCCAGCAGCTCAAGGCGGACAGGGATCGGACGGAGGTATTCACCCCTCCACTTT. Amino acid sequence: CASSSRRTGIGRRYSPLHF.

V usage is TRBV27 and J usage is TRBJ2-7, with D uncertain. Germline CDR1 is MNHEY and CDR2 is SMNVEV (reference sequence). Trimming took 6 bases from V and 5 from J, leaving 8 bases between them. The CDR3 length is 11 residues. In DNA form, the CDR3 reads TGTGCCAGCAGCCACCGCGACGAGCAGTACTTC. The encoded protein is CASSHRDEQYF.

This chain uses TRBV6-6 with TRBJ1-3; D gene uncertain. V lost 1 base, J lost 0 bases, and 7 bases lay in between. The germline V gene encodes CDR1 MNHNY and CDR2 SVGAGI (reference sequence). There are 15 residues in the CDR3. CDR3 DNA sequence: TGTGCCAGCAGTTACTTTCCCGGCTCTGGAAACACCATATATTTT. Amino acid sequence: CASSYFPGSGNTIYF.

This clone was recorded once. The chain carries TRBV28 and TRBJ1-5; 7 nucleotides line up with TRBD1. Germline V CDR1 and CDR2: MDHEN, SYDVKM. The CDR3 covers 19 residues. V gave up 5 bases and J gave up 0 bases; unmatched junction bases: 16. For the CDR3, the DNA is TGTGCCAGCAGTCATTGGGACCGGGACAGCCATTATAGCAATCAGCCCCAGCATTTT. It yields the protein CASSHWDRDSHYSNQPQHF.

There are a few counts of this clone. J is TRBJ2-7 and V is TRBV5-4; 7 nucleotides align to TRBD1. This CDR3 comprises 16 residues. Germline CDR1 is SGHNT and CDR2 is YYREEE (reference sequence). The ends lost 2 bases at V and 4 bases at J; junction bases unmatched: 12. The DNA for the CDR3 is TGTGCCAGCAGCTTCCGACTGGGACAGCCTCCTTACGAGCAGTACTTC. Translating it yields CASSFRLGQPPYEQYF.

This clone has only a few counts. V is TRBV7-8 and J is TRBJ2-7; the match to TRBD2 covers 8 bases. Per the germline V gene, CDR1 is SGHVS and CDR2 is FQNEAQ. The CDR3 runs 14 residues. Losses at the gene ends were 1 base for V and 11 bases for J; bases not matched to a gene: 10. CDR3 sequence reads: CASSLDRGGTSKYF. The CDR3 nucleotides are TGTGCCAGCAGCTTAGATCGCGGGGGGACGAGCAAGTACTTC.

This clone was seen more than once but under ten times. The chain joins TRBV6-1 to TRBJ2-7; 10 bases line up with TRBD1. CDR3 size: 15 residues. V trimming: 3 bases; J trimming: 4 bases; junction bases outside the gene matches: 6. CDR1 MNHNS and CDR2 SASEGT come from the germline V gene. CDR3: CASSDRTGGAYEQYF. The CDR3, as DNA: TGTGCCAGCAGTGACCGGACAGGGGGTGCTTACGAGCAGTACTTC.

This chain connects TRBV6-6 to TRBJ2-1; 7 positions match TRBD1. The V and J ends lost 5 bases and 4 bases, in that order; junction bases with no gene match: 8. This CDR3 contains 15 residues. Germline CDR1 and CDR2: MNHNY and SVGAGI (reference sequence). Written as DNA, the CDR3 is TGTGCCAGCAGTAAATCCAGGGGGACATACAATGAGCAGTTCTTC. Protein product: CASSKSRGTYNEQFF.

V gene TRBV6-1 combines with J gene TRBJ1-1, with D possibly being TRBD1 (6 bases). Germline CDR1 is MNHNS and CDR2 is SASEGT. Trimming took 7 bases from V and 0 from J, leaving 12 bases between them. CDR3 size: 14 residues. CDR3: CASNSGVMNTEAFF. The DNA for the CDR3 is TGTGCCAGCAACTCAGGGGTAATGAACACTGAAGCTTTCTTT.

The chain uses TRBV27 and TRBJ1-2; TRBD1 agrees at 9 bases. Trimming cost V 3 bases and J 8 bases; bases outside gene matches: 4. Germline CDR1 and CDR2: MNHEY and SMNVEV (reference sequence). The CDR3 covers 13 residues. As DNA, the CDR3 is TGTGCCAGCAGTTTTACAGGGGGCGGAGGCTACACCTTC. Its translation: CASSFTGGGGYTF.

As DNA, the CDR3 is TGTGCCATCACCCCAATAGGGGGCCTAGAGGGCTACACCTTC. It translates to CAITPIGGLEGYTF. This chain uses TRBV10-3 with TRBJ1-2, with 7 positions matching TRBD1. The CDR3 length is 14 residues. CDR1 ENHRY and CDR2 SYGVKD come from the germline V gene. V shed 7 bases, J shed 8 bases, and the junction held 13 bases outside the gene matches.

This chain connects TRBV5-4 to TRBJ2-7; 12 bases agree with TRBD2. Per the germline V gene, CDR1 is SGHNT and CDR2 is YYREEE (reference sequence). This CDR3 contains 16 residues. The V segment lost 4 bases and the J segment 2 bases; nucleotides outside the gene matches: 7. The CDR3 loop reads CASSPLAGGPPYEQYF. The DNA for the CDR3 is TGTGCCAGCAGCCCACTAGCGGGGGGTCCTCCCTACGAGCAGTACTTC.

This clone was picked up a small number of times. The chain uses TRBV7-8 and TRBJ2-5; 9 bases align to TRBD1. This CDR3 has 15 residues. Germline V CDR1 and CDR2: SGHVS, FQNEAQ. Germline trimming cut 2 bases from V and 4 bases from J; bases unmatched to any gene: 5. CDR3 loop: CASSLTRDRVETQYF. The DNA for the CDR3 is TGTGCCAGCAGCTTAACGCGGGACAGGGTAGAGACCCAGTACTTC.

The chain uses TRBV30 and TRBJ2-5; D may be TRBD1 (6 bases). CDR1 is GTSNPN, CDR2 SVGIG, per germline (reference sequence). V was trimmed by 3 bases and J by 4 bases, leaving 12 bases between them. This CDR3 is built from 13 residues. CDR3 region: CAWSLVRGETQYF. In DNA form, the CDR3 reads TGTGCCTGGAGCCTCGTCAGGGGAGAGACCCAGTACTTC.

The J gene is TRBJ2-5, the V gene TRBV10-1; D gene uncertain. The CDR3 runs to 14 residues. From germline, CDR1 is WNHNN and CDR2 SYGVQD (reference sequence). Trimming stripped 2 bases from V and 3 bases from J, with 10 bases between. The CDR3 protein is CASSEGRHKETQYF. CDR3 nucleotides: TGCGCCAGCAGTGAGGGGCGTCATAAAGAGACCCAGTACTTC.

The chain links TRBV6-1 to TRBJ2-5, with no clear D. The CDR3 consists of 13 residues. V was pared by 4 bases and J by 4 bases, with 10 bases between. Germline V CDR1 and CDR2: MNHNS, SASEGT. CDR3 DNA: TGTGCCAGCAGTGTGGGCCCCCGAGAGACCCAGTACTTC. This encodes CASSVGPRETQYF.

V and J are TRBV9 and TRBJ1-5, with TRBD1 identical over 7 bases. Germline trimming cut 4 bases from V and 4 bases from J; bases unmatched to any gene: 2. This CDR3 contains 13 residues. CDR1 is SGDLS and CDR2 is YYNGEE in the germline V gene. The CDR3 protein is CASSLGQNQPQHF. The CDR3 DNA reads as TGTGCCAGCAGCCTGGGACAGAATCAGCCCCAGCATTTT.

The rearrangement links TRBV18 to TRBJ1-3; 7 bases align to TRBD1. The V segment lost 3 bases and the J segment 2 bases; nucleotides outside the gene matches: 7. Per germline, CDR1 KGHSH and CDR2 LQKENI. This CDR3 spans 16 amino acids. CDR3 nucleotide sequence: TGTGCCAGCTCACCGGTTACAGGGGATCCTGGAAACACCATATATTTT. Protein product: CASSPVTGDPGNTIYF.

This clone showed up just a few times. The chain is built from TRBV7-2 and TRBJ2-5, with D hard to call. V was pared by 1 base and J by 9 bases, with 12 bases between. CDR1 is SGHTA, CDR2 FQGNSA, per germline. The CDR3 sequence is 13 residues long. Here the CDR3 DNA reads TGTGCCAGCAGCTTAGGGCCTGTGGTGGCCCAGTACTTC. Encoded protein: CASSLGPVVAQYF.

This clone was detected only a few times. CDR3: CASSSDIYQPQHF. CDR3 DNA sequence: TGTGCCAGCAGCTCGGACATCTATCAGCCCCAGCATTTT. The genes are TRBV7-3 and TRBJ1-5; possibly TRBD1 for D (5 bases). V lost 4 bases and J 5 bases, leaving 9 bases between the germline ends. Looked up from germline, CDR1 is SGHTA and CDR2 is FQGTGA. The CDR3 is 13 amino acids.